The present TCR beta chain was sequenced within a study of identical twins. A few counts support this clonotype. TCRdb analysed the 5' RACE reads with MiXCR anew, one entry per CDR3 protein. The sample shows approximately 230,000 distinct CDR3 sequences, about 14% of them seen only once. Germline V lookup: CDR1 SEHNR, CDR2 FQNEAQ (reference sequence). CDR3 length: 15 residues. Trimming pared 7 bases from V and 4 bases from J, leaving 18 bases between. The chain joins TRBV7-9 to TRBJ2-3; no definite D call. This TCR was sampled from a woman aged 18 to 35 in good health. The source material was memory (CD45RO+) T cells sorted from blood. DNA of the CDR3: TGTGCCAGCAAACGGCTAGATTTTATCGCAGATACGCAGTATTTT. Translating it yields CASKRLDFIADTQYF. The full variable domain, its missing parts supplied by reference TRBV7-9 and TRBJ2-3, is DTGVSQNPRHKITKRGQNVTFRCDPISEHNRLYWYRQTLGQGPEFLTYFQNEAQLEKSRLLSDRFSAERPKGSFSTLEIQRTEQGDSAMYLCASKRLDFIADTQYFGPGTRLTVL.